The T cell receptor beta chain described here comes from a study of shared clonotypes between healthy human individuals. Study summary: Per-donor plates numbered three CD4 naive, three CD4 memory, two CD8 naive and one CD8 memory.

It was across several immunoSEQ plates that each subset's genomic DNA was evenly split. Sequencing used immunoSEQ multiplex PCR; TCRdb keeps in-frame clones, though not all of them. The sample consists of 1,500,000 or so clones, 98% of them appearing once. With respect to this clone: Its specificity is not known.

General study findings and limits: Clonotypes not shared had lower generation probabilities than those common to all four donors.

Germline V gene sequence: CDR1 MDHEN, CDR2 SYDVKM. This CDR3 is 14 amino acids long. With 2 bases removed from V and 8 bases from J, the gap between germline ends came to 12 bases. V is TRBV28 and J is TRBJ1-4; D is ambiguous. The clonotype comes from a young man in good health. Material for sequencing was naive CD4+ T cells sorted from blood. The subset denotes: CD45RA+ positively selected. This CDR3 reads CASSLGVVGEKLFF. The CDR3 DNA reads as TGTGCCAGCAGTTTAGGGGTGGTTGGCGAAAAACTGTTTTTT.